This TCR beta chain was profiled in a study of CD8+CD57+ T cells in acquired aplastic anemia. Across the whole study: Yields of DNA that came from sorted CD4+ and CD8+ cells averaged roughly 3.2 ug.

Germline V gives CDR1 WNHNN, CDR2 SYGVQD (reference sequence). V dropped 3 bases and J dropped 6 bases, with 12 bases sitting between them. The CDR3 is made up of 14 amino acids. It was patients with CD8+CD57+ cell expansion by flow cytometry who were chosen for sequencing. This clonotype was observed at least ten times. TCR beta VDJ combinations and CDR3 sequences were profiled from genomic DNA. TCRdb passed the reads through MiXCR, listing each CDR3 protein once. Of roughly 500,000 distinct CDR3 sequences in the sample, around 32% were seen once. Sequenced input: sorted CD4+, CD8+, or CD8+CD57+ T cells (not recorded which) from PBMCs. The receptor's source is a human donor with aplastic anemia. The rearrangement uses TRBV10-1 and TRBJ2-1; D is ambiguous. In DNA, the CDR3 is TGCGCCAGCAGTGACGGGCGTCTCGGCAATGAGCAGTTCTTC. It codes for CASSDGRLGNEQFF.